One and the same sample provided the 28 T cell receptor beta chains below, sequenced in a study of circulating and synovial CD4+ cells in juvenile arthritis. Sequenced by immunoSEQ multiplex PCR; TCRdb stores in-frame clones only, minus some. The sample lists over 15,000 clones, around 90% occurring once. The material sequenced was CD4+ T cells from blood. These receptors originate from a human donor with juvenile idiopathic arthritis.

This chain joins TRBV2 and TRBJ2-3; D is possibly TRBD1 (7 bases). Germline CDR1 is SNHLY and CDR2 is FYNNEI. Trimming stripped 6 bases from V and 4 bases from J, with 17 bases between. This CDR3 has 15 amino acids. The CDR3 DNA is TGTGCCAGCAGACTTCAGGGGGGAGTGCCAGATACGCAGTATTTT. Translating it yields CASRLQGGVPDTQYF.

The chain uses TRBV19 and TRBJ2-7, with D tentatively TRBD1 (5 bases). This CDR3 has 13 residues. Deletions cut 5 bases from V and 5 bases from J, with 13 bases between. Germline-derived CDR1 and CDR2 are LNHDA and SQIVND (reference sequence). The CDR3 sequence is CASSLRVGDEQYF. DNA of the CDR3: TGTGCCAGTAGTCTCAGGGTAGGCGACGAGCAGTACTTC.

CDR3 in amino acids: CASSLPASGKLFF. The CDR3 nucleotides read TGTGCCAGCAGTTTACCAGCCAGCGGAAAACTGTTTTTT. V and J are TRBV27 and TRBJ1-4, with D uncertain. Germline CDR1 and CDR2: MNHEY and SMNVEV (reference sequence). Deletions cut 2 bases from V and 10 bases from J, with 11 bases between. CDR3 size: 13 residues.

The V and J genes are TRBV7-9 and TRBJ2-7; D gene ambiguous. The germline V and J ends were trimmed by 5 bases and 7 bases, with 9 bases remaining between them. The CDR3 spans 11 residues. Germline loops: CDR1 SEHNR, CDR2 FQNEAQ (reference sequence). As DNA, the CDR3 is TGTGCCAGCAGCCCCGTGTATGAGCAGTACTTC. It codes for CASSPVYEQYF.

In DNA form, the CDR3 reads TGTGCCAGCTTTTCCAGGCTAGCCAAAAACATTCAGTACTTC. Encoded protein: CASFSRLAKNIQYF. This chain connects TRBV11-3 to TRBJ2-4, with D unresolved. Germline V gives CDR1 SGHNT, CDR2 YENEEA. Trimming pared 8 bases from V and 0 bases from J, leaving 11 bases between. CDR3 length equals 14 residues.

The rearrangement joins TRBV30 to TRBJ1-3; 7 bases fit TRBD1. After removal of 3 bases from V and 2 bases from J, the junction contained 1 base not matched to a gene. The germline gives CDR1 GTSNPN, CDR2 SVGIG (reference sequence). The CDR3 covers 13 residues. CDR3 protein: CAWRQGAGNTIYF. Here the CDR3 DNA reads TGTGCCTGGAGGCAGGGGGCTGGAAACACCATATATTTT.

The rearrangement joins TRBV6-6 to TRBJ1-5; 8 bases align to TRBD1. CDR1 is MNHNY, CDR2 SVGAGI, per germline (reference sequence). V gave up 6 bases and J gave up 5 bases; unmatched junction bases: 9. The CDR3 is 15 amino acids. The CDR3 nucleotides are TGTGCCAGCAGGGACCACGGGACAGGCGATCAGCCCCAGCATTTT. It yields the protein CASRDHGTGDQPQHF.

The rearrangement links TRBV5-5 to TRBJ2-2; 7 nucleotides match TRBD1. The ends lost 1 base at V and 5 bases at J; junction bases unmatched: 5. The CDR3 totals 15 residues. Germline V gene data show CDR1 as SGHKS and CDR2 as YYEKEE (reference sequence). The CDR3 bases are TGTGCCAGCAGCTTGTTCCCGGGACAGACCGGGGAGCTGTTTTTT. Translation: CASSLFPGQTGELFF. The full variable domain, completed using reference TRBV5-5 and TRBJ2-2, is DAGVTQSPTHLIKTRGQQVTLRCSPISGHKSVSWYQQVLGQGPQFIFQYYEKEERGRGNFPDRFSARQFPNYSSELNVNALLLGDSALYLCASSLFPGQTGELFFGEGSRLTVL.

This clone was seen just once. V and J are TRBV5-4 and TRBJ1-5; D is unclear. This CDR3 has 12 amino acids. In germline, CDR1 is SGHNT, CDR2 YYREEE (reference sequence). As DNA, the CDR3 is TGTGCGATGAGTGAATCAAATCAGCCCCAGCATTTT. Protein: CAMSESNQPQHF.

V is TRBV18 and J is TRBJ2-4, with 14 bases that match TRBD2. This CDR3 is 21 amino acids long. CDR1 and CDR2 from the germline V gene are KGHSH and LQKENI. After removal of 3 bases from V and 1 base from J, the junction contained 14 bases not matched to a gene. CDR3 loop: CASSPLRLAGGPTRAKNIQYF. In DNA form, the CDR3 reads TGTGCCAGCTCACCGTTGCGACTAGCGGGGGGGCCGACGCGGGCCAAAAACATTCAGTACTTC.

The chain uses TRBV9 and TRBJ2-7, with D perhaps matching TRBD1 (5 bases). V was shortened by 5 bases and J by 2 bases, with 17 bases between the two germline ends. There are 15 residues in the CDR3. Germline V gives CDR1 SGDLS, CDR2 YYNGEE. CDR3 protein: CASSKGLRDAYEQYF. CDR3 sequence (DNA): TGTGCCAGCAGTAAGGGGCTGCGCGATGCCTACGAGCAGTACTTC.

V usage is TRBV19 and J usage is TRBJ2-5; D uncertain. The end of the DNA fits TRBJ2-7 better, so the J call may be wrong. There are 15 residues in the CDR3. Germline loops: CDR1 LNHDA, CDR2 SQIVND (reference sequence). This chain's CDR3 is CASSMKRSVSYEQYF. CDR3 nucleotides: TGTGCCAGTAGTATGAAGCGTTCAGTCTCCTACGAGCAGTACTTC.

The CDR3 loop is CASSSKTGGSTEAFF. CDR3 nucleotides: TGTGCCAGCAGCTCCAAGACAGGGGGTAGCACTGAAGCTTTCTTT. The rearrangement links TRBV5-4 to TRBJ1-1; 9 bases line up with TRBD1. After removal of 3 bases from V and 4 bases from J, the junction contained 7 bases not matched to a gene. This CDR3 region has 15 residues. The V gene's germline CDR1 is SGHNT and CDR2 YYREEE (reference sequence).

The chain links TRBV25-1 to TRBJ1-4; 8 positions agree with TRBD1. There are 15 residues in the CDR3. Germline V lookup: CDR1 MGHDK, CDR2 SYGVNS. V shed 1 base, J shed 8 bases, and the junction held 6 bases outside the gene matches. The CDR3 here is CASSEFRQGIEKLFF. The CDR3 DNA reads TGTGCCAGCAGTGAATTTCGACAGGGGATCGAAAAACTGTTTTTT.

A few counts support this clone. V and J are TRBV30 and TRBJ2-5, with 15 bases that match TRBD2. Germline CDR1 GTSNPN, CDR2 SVGIG (reference sequence). This CDR3 comprises 15 residues. V was pared by 4 bases and J by 2 bases, with 2 bases of the junction left unmatched. This chain's CDR3 is CAWTGLAGGQETQYF. CDR3 sequence (DNA): TGTGCCTGGACCGGACTAGCGGGGGGGCAAGAGACCCAGTACTTC.

This chain connects TRBV7-2 to TRBJ2-1; D remains unclear. Germline CDR1 is SGHTA and CDR2 is FQGNSA. Trimming stripped 6 bases from V and 4 bases from J, with 7 bases between. The length of the CDR3 is 12 residues. The CDR3 nucleotides read TGTGCCAGCAGTCGTTATTACAATGAGCAGTTCTTC. Protein sequence: CASSRYYNEQFF.

CDR3 loop: CASSSNRATNEQFF. CDR3 bases: TGTGCCAGCAGTTCGAACAGGGCAACGAATGAGCAGTTCTTC. V and J are TRBV6-5 and TRBJ2-1, with D possibly matching TRBD1 (6 bases). V was cut by 4 bases and J by 7 bases, with 14 bases left in between. This CDR3 comprises 14 residues. Germline CDR1 reads MNHEY; CDR2 reads SVGAGI.

This chain joins TRBV5-1 and TRBJ2-2; TRBD2 agrees at 12 bases. The V and J ends lost 4 bases and 4 bases, in that order; junction bases with no gene match: 8. Germline CDR1 and CDR2: SGHRS and YFSETQ. The CDR3 extends over 17 amino acids. The CDR3 sequence: CASSPRGLAGSTGELFF. CDR3 DNA: TGCGCCAGCAGCCCAAGGGGACTAGCGGGCAGCACCGGGGAGCTGTTTTTT.

CDR3 residues: CASSQDPSGLASNEQFF. The CDR3 coding sequence is TGCGCCAGCAGCCAAGACCCATCGGGACTAGCGAGCAATGAGCAGTTCTTC. This chain uses TRBV4-3 with TRBJ2-1; 10 bases agree with TRBD2. The CDR3 is made up of 17 amino acids. With 0 bases clipped from V and 6 bases from J, the junction kept 8 bases outside the gene matches. Germline CDR1 and CDR2: LGHNA and YSLEER.

The chain has TRBV7-2 and TRBJ1-2; perhaps TRBD1 as D (5 bases). In germline, CDR1 is SGHTA, CDR2 FQGNSA. Deletions cut 0 bases from V and 7 bases from J, with 9 bases between. The CDR3 has 13 amino acids. CDR3 loop: CASSLARGFGYTF. The CDR3 DNA sequence: TGTGCCAGCAGCTTAGCTAGGGGTTTTGGCTACACCTTC.

The chain links TRBV18 to TRBJ2-7; 11 positions agree with TRBD2. V trimming: 5 bases; J trimming: 7 bases; junction bases outside the gene matches: 22. The CDR3 is 19 residues long. Germline V lookup: CDR1 KGHSH, CDR2 LQKENI. In DNA, the CDR3 is TGTGCCAGCTCATCTACCATCTCCCCCCATAGCGGGGGGGCAGGGGAGCAGTACTTC. Its protein product is CASSSTISPHSGGAGEQYF.

The rearrangement links TRBV10-3 to TRBJ1-1, with TRBD1 matching over 9 bases. Per germline, CDR1 ENHRY and CDR2 SYGVKD. Germline trimming cut 3 bases from V and 7 bases from J; bases unmatched to any gene: 6. CDR3 length: 14 residues. CDR3 protein: CAISDSQGAIEAFF. CDR3 nucleotides: TGTGCCATCAGTGATTCACAGGGGGCGATTGAAGCTTTCTTT.

J is TRBJ2-3 and V is TRBV19; possibly TRBD2 for D (6 bases). The V gene's germline CDR1 is LNHDA and CDR2 SQIVND (reference sequence). CDR3 length equals 14 residues. Trimming left V 6 bases short and J 3 bases short, with 13 bases between. DNA for the CDR3: TGTGCCAGTAGCTGGGCGGGGACTACAGATACGCAGTATTTT. Translated, it gives CASSWAGTTDTQYF.

The chain carries TRBV6-5 and TRBJ2-1; 7 bases align to TRBD2. In germline, CDR1 is MNHEY, CDR2 SVGAGI. The CDR3 is 15 residues long. Trimming removed 0 bases from V and 8 bases from J; junction bases left unmatched: 7. The CDR3 sequence is CASSYSNGLGHEQFF. The CDR3 DNA reads TGTGCCAGCAGTTACTCGAACGGACTAGGACATGAGCAGTTCTTC.

The rearrangement links TRBV19 to TRBJ1-2; TRBD1 might be the D (5 bases). Germline V gene lookup returns CDR1 LNHDA and CDR2 SQIVND (reference sequence). The CDR3 sequence is 14 residues long. V lost 3 bases and J 1 base, leaving 9 bases between the germline ends. CDR3 amino acids: CASSIGGINYGYTF. The DNA of the CDR3 is TGTGCCAGTAGTATCGGGGGAATTAACTATGGCTACACCTTC.

The chain joins TRBV29-1 to TRBJ2-1; 10 positions match TRBD2. V gave up 6 bases and J gave up 6 bases; unmatched junction bases: 8. The CDR3 contains 14 residues. Germline values: CDR1 SQVTM, CDR2 ANQGSEA. The CDR3, as DNA: TGCAGCGTCGGCCTAGCGGGAGCCCGCAATGAGCAGTTCTTC. It translates to CSVGLAGARNEQFF.

This chain links TRBV4-3 with TRBJ2-3, with 10 nucleotides matching TRBD2. The V segment lost 0 bases and the J segment 7 bases; nucleotides outside the gene matches: 7. Germline CDR1 reads LGHNA; CDR2 reads YSLEER. This CDR3 is built from 16 residues. The CDR3 here is CASSQEFQRGGNTQYF. The CDR3 nucleotides read TGCGCCAGCAGCCAAGAATTCCAGCGGGGGGGCAATACGCAGTATTTT.

The V call is TRBV15, the J call TRBJ1-4; 9 nucleotides match TRBD1. Germline-derived CDR1 and CDR2 are LNHNV and YYDKDF (reference sequence). The CDR3 covers 17 residues. J lost 6 bases, V lost 2 bases, and 10 bases had no gene match. The CDR3 here is CATSRNKQGAFDEKLFF. The DNA of the CDR3 is TGTGCCACCAGCAGAAATAAACAGGGGGCTTTCGATGAAAAACTGTTTTTT.